This TCR beta chain was captured in a study of regulatory T cells in long-lasting Graves disease (dated by TCRdb to about 2021). Regarding the research as a whole: Patients with newly diagnosed Graves' disease had been on antithyroid drugs for under 3 months. Peripheral blood TCR sequencing and RNA sequencing compared persistent Graves' disease patients with newly diagnosed Graves' disease patients. The study was conducted in China and was registered as a clinical trial. A total of around 35 samples underwent TCR sequencing: about 13 from persistent and roughly 20 from newly diagnosed Graves' disease patients.

Receptor libraries were prepared by multiplex PCR. TCRdb shows the sequencer as Illumina HiSeq 4000. iRepertoire HTBI primers and Arm-PCR amplification of CDR3 regions were used to construct TCR beta libraries. Gel purification was performed on PCR products prior to sequencing. From the authors' description of their analysis: Across samples, 62 TRBV and 13 to 15 TRBJ segments were identified and used for gene usage analysis of CDR3 amino acid clonotypes. COPE and FqMerger were used to merge the filtered high-quality paired reads into contigs. BLAST was used to align contigs to IMGT TRBV, TRBD and TRBJ reference genes, with CDR3 defined following IMGT. Highly expanded clones were defined as clonotypes with a frequency above 0.1%. Shannon entropy served as the measure of repertoire diversity, while the Gini coefficient captured V-J evenness. Clonotypes shared by more than one individual were considered public. The public sequencing data were trimmed at Q25 with fastp and processed into clonotypes with MiXCR by TCRdb, which kept only in-frame beta chains. When rows share a CDR3 protein, they turn into one entry using the most common DNA and genes. The V and J calls follow TCRdb's processing rather than the paper's. The sample has 440,000 or so distinct CDR3 sequences on record, around 17% of them singletons. About 10% of the sample is taken by the ten largest.

On this clonotype itself: It lacks a known antigen. Per-base qualities were not stored, and no clone one base away is much larger.

Paper-wide results and their limitations: Persistent patients shared more public clonotypes among themselves (fewer than 3,000) than newly diagnosed patients did (about 1,000). TRBV28, TRBJ1-2 and TRBJ2-5 were preferentially used in persistent disease, while TRBV20-1 and TRBJ2-1 were favored in newly diagnosed disease. As a limitation, the authors acknowledged that the small sample size may reduce accuracy. Peripheral blood alone was examined, since thyroid tissue, which constituted the primary lesion, could not be accessed. Sequencing and analysis were restricted to the TCR beta chain. Persistent Graves' disease patients showed lower TCR Shannon entropy and fewer highly expanded clones than newly diagnosed patients, suggesting clonal expansion.

According to the study, the label for this sample's time point signals: newly diagnosed GD, antithyroid drugs for less than 3 months. For both TCR sequencing and RNA sequencing, RNA was extracted from PBMCs in TRIzol. Graves' disease was diagnosed according to American Thyroid Association guidelines. Patients were recruited from an endocrinology department in Xi'an, China. Each patient gave 7 to 9.5 milliliters of peripheral blood, collected in an EDTA anticoagulant tube. Ficoll Paque Plus density gradient separation was used to isolate PBMCs, and no further T cell sorting was performed. RNA quality was checked with an Agilent 2100 Bioanalyzer and agarose gel, and concentration with a NanoDrop 2000. V sheds 0 bases and J sheds 6 bases, leaving 10 bases between their ends. From cysteine to phenylalanine, the CDR3 is 14 amino acids long. The read is trimmed to its CDR3 DNA, 42 bases read in frame from base 1. CDR1 SGHRS and CDR2 YFSETQ were looked up in the germline V gene.

Another study also made use of these data, one on T cells in Graves' hyperthyroidism and ophthalmopathy. The second publication reports: Stable Graves' hyperthyroidism was defined as the absence of progression to ophthalmopathy over 18 months of follow-up. Hyperthyroidism patients were newly diagnosed, with disease duration under 2 months, and aged 18 to 65 years. Patients with uncontrolled infections, other autoimmune diseases, pregnancy or lactation were excluded. Diagnoses relied on clinical symptoms, serum thyroxine and TRAb, thyroid ultrasound and orbital computed tomography. The first round of RT-PCR for the TCR CDR3 was performed with the HTBI primer set and the Qiagen OneStep RT-PCR kit. Most expanded thyroid clonotypes (frequency above 0.001) were also detected in blood, a finding suggesting that blood repertoires may reflect thyroid immune responses. Ophthalmopathy was separated from stable hyperthyroidism by a 13 V-J signature model, with about 88% sensitivity and around 81% specificity obtained in cross-validation and 80%/75% obtained in testing. During validation, the model predicted progression to ophthalmopathy a median of approximately six months ahead of onset, with almost 71% sensitivity and less than 85% specificity. To identify distinguishing TCR V-J signatures, a discovery cohort of 95 to 100 patients was used, comprising 40 to 45 with Graves' ophthalmopathy and approximately 58 with stable Graves' hyperthyroidism. Prospective prediction of ophthalmopathy was tested in an independent validation cohort of 18 to 20 hyperthyroidism patients and 17 patients who later progressed to ophthalmopathy. The roughly 100 discovery patients were randomly divided into training and test sets at a 7:3 ratio. In addition, the study compared T-cell repertoires in thyroid tissue and in blood from five or six Graves' hyperthyroidism patients. Once sampling was done, hyperthyroidism patients were given methimazole at a starting dose of 30 mg daily, whereas ophthalmopathy patients were given high-dose intravenous methylprednisolone. A second multiplex PCR round built the libraries, followed by size selection and purification. Paired-end sequencing of the libraries was performed with 100 bp reads on an Illumina HiSeq2000. Raw data were processed with SOAPnuke, discarding reads with adapters, uncalled bases, mean Phred below 15, or no exact constant-primer or identifier match. COPE v1.2.5 was used to merge high-quality paired reads, and clonotypes were defined as unique nucleotide sequences. Clonotypes were aligned to IMGT TRBV, TRBD and TRBJ reference segments using MiTCR v1.1. Only V-J combinations with frequency above 0.0001, covering 98% to 99.2% of repertoires, were analysed. A TCS score was defined as the ratio between F50 (clonal expansion) and ExV (chaos), using BLOSUM62-based TCRdist between CDR3 peptides within each V-J. Welch's t-statistics and random forest reduced around 520 V-J features to 10 to 15, which were used in a naive Bayes classifier (R e1071). No statistical method was used to fix the sample size in advance, and group allocation was not hidden from the investigators. The paper describes TCR Vbeta CDR3 sequencing of 130 to 150 peripheral blood samples, made up of some 40 ophthalmopathy patients, 70 to 75 hyperthyroidism patients and 17 progressor patients.

The sequence is built from TRBV5-1 and TRBJ1-3; confidence is insufficient to name the D gene. The sample consisted of peripheral blood mononuclear cells (PBMCs), taken at new diagnosis, from a patient treated with antithyroid drugs. The sequence was collected from a woman aged 25 to 39 with Graves disease. Donor details come from another sample of the same person, matched by shared clones. The sequenced DNA: TGCGCCAGCAGCTTGGGTCCCGGAGAAAACACCATATATTTT. It translates to CASSLGPGENTIYF.